The T cell receptor beta chain described here comes from a study of T cell responses to AZD1222 COVID-19 vaccine (dated by TCRdb to about 2021). Study-wide context: AZD1222 recipients whose second dose came at about 4 weeks and those whose second dose came at about 12 weeks were combined into one group, since spike-specific TCR depth and breadth did not differ between the two schedules. A total of roughly 240 trial participants underwent TCR sequencing, of whom some 210 received two doses of AZD1222 and 26 received two doses of the MenACWY control vaccine. Trial participants were enrolled by age into 18-55, 56-69 and 70-plus year subgroups, with roughly 160, 29 and 62 TCR-sequenced participants respectively.

This clone was observed once. The target of this receptor is not known. One base away there is no much larger clone; base qualities are not given. The sample's time point label, in plain terms: baseline before first vaccination. Vaccinee samples came from UK trials COV001 and COV002, including a single-blind randomized controlled phase 2/3 trial of AZD1222 (ChAdOx1 nCoV-19) in healthy adults. For TCRbeta chain sequencing, PBMC samples were collected from trial participants at day 0 and at day 28 after the second dose. The CDR3 regions of human TCRbeta chains were subjected to immunosequencing. From the authors' description of their analysis: TCRs in the repertoires were compared against a reference library of SARS-CoV-2-specific TCRs that had been generated with the MIRA antigen-specificity platform. Breadth meant the fraction of unique TCRs that were SARS-CoV-2-associated, whereas depth meant the fraction of total T cells that were SARS-CoV-2-associated. Using the MIRA data, each spike-specific TCR was mapped to the spike region that the TCR reacts to and placed in a CD4 or CD8 class. Log10-transformed breadth and depth values were compared by one-way ANOVA with Sidak's multiple comparisons tests. Held by TCRdb, this immuneACCESS table contains in-frame sequences only and omits some clones. Under half of the omission traces to an unresolved V gene where checked; the cause of the rest is unknown. That table supplies the V and J calls and clone size; D and trimming were determined from the DNA. This sample lists around 89,000 clones; 65% to 90% were detected once. Jointly, the top ten make up roughly a tenth of the sample.

Findings and caveats that apply to the study as a whole: Most participants were white British and females outnumbered males, and the authors suggested that clonal diversity may have been underestimated. Reportedly, almost half of the unique spike-specific TCRs recognized epitopes lying outside the regions that are mutated in the B.1.351 and B.1.1.7 variants. In the small 56-69-year group, the increase in depth fell short of significance, most likely because of low power. Because no samples from the day 14 peak response were available, repertoires could be characterized only after the peak T cell response. Conclusions about previously exposed vaccinees were limited because only a handful of AZD1222 recipients were SARS-CoV-2 seropositive at baseline. After two AZD1222 doses, spike-specific TCR breadth and depth were significantly higher than at day 0 and than in MenACWY recipients. The vaccine-associated CD4 TCRs covered the entire spike protein, and the dominant responses fell in regions 160-218 and 743-854.

Sequences LNHDA (CDR1) and SQIVND (CDR2) are obtained from the germline V gene (reference sequence). V loses 0 bases of germline sequence and J loses 5 bases, and the interval between the two ends is 16 bases. Spanning cysteine to phenylalanine, the CDR3 consists of 17 amino acids. Left in the record is the CDR3 DNA by itself, 51 bases read in frame from the first base. Source: peripheral blood, taken on day 0 of AZD1222 vaccination. The receptor comes from an adult in good health. The rearranged segments are TRBV19 and TRBJ2-2; TRBD2 could be the D gene, as 6 bases match. The CDR3 here reads CASSIDLWRESTGELFF. The sequenced DNA is TGTGCCAGTAGTATAGATCTATGGAGGGAGTCAACCGGGGAGCTGTTTTTT. The CDR3 plus the reference TRBV19 and TRBJ2-2 genes for the other parts give the full variable domain: DGGITQSPKYLFRKEGQNVTLSCEQNLNHDAMYWYRQDPGQGLRLIYYSQIVNDFQKGDIAEGYSVSREKKESFPLTVTSAQKNPTAFYLCASSIDLWRESTGELFFGEGSRLTVL.